In its sample, the clone carrying this T cell receptor (beta chain) was seen a few times. Its target is not known. The CDR3 contains 16 residues. Trimming removed 0 bases from V and 5 bases from J; junction bases left unmatched: 7. Germline V lookup: CDR1 LGHNA, CDR2 YSLEER. Healthy bone marrow donors supplied every sample. The data were taken from a study of cytomegalovirus exposure and HLA in healthy donors. The study, taken as a whole, reports: Trimming of TCR beta V- and J-genes showed a link, identified in a later analysis, to a missense DCLRE1C variant. In vitro work confirmed that a few CMV-associated chains recognize CMV antigens. Most subjects' HLA-A and HLA-B alleles were reportedly predicted from TCR beta sequences.

PCR was performed using 60 Vbeta and 13 Jbeta primers. Profiling relied on immunoSEQ multiplex PCR, and the TCRdb table lists in-frame clones only, not all of them. Found here are roughly 200,000 clones, approximately 85% of them singletons; the top ten hold approximately 2.1%. The sequence was collected from a woman aged 45-60 years in good health and CMV-seronegative. The rearrangement joins TRBV4-3 to TRBJ2-1, with 7 nucleotides matching TRBD2. Sequenced input: PBMCs. Written as DNA, the CDR3 is TGCGCCAGCAGCCAAGATACGCGGGAGACCCACAATGAGCAGTTCTTC. This sequence encodes CASSQDTRETHNEQFF.